This TCR beta chain was obtained from a study of shared clonotypes between healthy human individuals. Selected positively for CCR7 and CD45RO-negative, naive CD8 cells excluded terminally differentiated effector memory CD45RA+ cells. The germline CDR1 and CDR2 sequences are SQVTM and ANQGSEA. V lost 6 bases, J lost 7 bases, and 7 bases stayed unmatched. CDR3 size: 13 residues. General observations from the study: Larger richness was generally estimated for naive than memory subsets. Several donors had approximately 4.6% of their naive CD4 clonotypes in common.

Turning to this clone: What it binds is unknown.

Assay execution proceeded at the deep level. Assay used: immunoSEQ multiplex PCR; TCRdb lists only in-frame clones, some missing. The sample lists hundreds of thousands of clones; more than 85% were seen once. The chain is built from TRBV29-1 and TRBJ2-1; TRBD2 matches 9 bases. Input material: naive CD8+ T cells sorted from blood. This clonotype originated in a man aged 25-45 years in good health. The CDR3, as DNA: TGCAGCGTACGACTAGCGGCCGGGAATGAGCAGTTCTTC. Protein sequence: CSVRLAAGNEQFF.